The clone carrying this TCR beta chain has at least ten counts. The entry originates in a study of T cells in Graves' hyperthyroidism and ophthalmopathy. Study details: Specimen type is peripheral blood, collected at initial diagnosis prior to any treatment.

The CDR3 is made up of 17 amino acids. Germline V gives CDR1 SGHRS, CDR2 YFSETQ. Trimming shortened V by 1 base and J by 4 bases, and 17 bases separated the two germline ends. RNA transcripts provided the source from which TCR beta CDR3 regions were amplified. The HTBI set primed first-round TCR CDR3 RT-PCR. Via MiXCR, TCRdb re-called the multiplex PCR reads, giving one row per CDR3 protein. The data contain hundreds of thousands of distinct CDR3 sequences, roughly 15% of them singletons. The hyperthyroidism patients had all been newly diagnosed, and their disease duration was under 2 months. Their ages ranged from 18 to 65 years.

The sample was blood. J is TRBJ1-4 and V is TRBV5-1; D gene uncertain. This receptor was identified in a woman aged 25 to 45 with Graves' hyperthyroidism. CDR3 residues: CASSLIARTGFNEKLFF. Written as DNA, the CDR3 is TGCGCCAGCAGCTTGATTGCACGGACGGGATTTAATGAAAAACTGTTTTTT.